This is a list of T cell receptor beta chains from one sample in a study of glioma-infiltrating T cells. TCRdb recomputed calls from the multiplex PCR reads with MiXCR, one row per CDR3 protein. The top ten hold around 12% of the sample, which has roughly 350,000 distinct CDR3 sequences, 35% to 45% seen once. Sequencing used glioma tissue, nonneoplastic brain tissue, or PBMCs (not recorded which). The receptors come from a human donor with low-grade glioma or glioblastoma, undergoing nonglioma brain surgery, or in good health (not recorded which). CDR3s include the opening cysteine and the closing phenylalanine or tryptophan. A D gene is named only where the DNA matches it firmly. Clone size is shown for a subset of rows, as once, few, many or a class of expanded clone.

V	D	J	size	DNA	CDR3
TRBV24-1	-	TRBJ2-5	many	TGTGCCACCCAGAGTTCTCAAGAGACCCAGTACTTC	CATQSSQETQYF
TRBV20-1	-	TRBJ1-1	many	TGCAGTGCTAGAACCTACAGGGAGGCCACTGAAGCTTTCTTT	CSARTYREATEAFF
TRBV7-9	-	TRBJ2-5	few	TGTGCCAGCAGCATGCTACCTCGCGGCAGGCAAGAGACCCAGTACTTC	CASSMLPRGRQETQYF
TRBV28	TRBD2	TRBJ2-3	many	TGTGCCAGCAGTTTATTTAGCGGGAGACCAGATACGCAGTATTTT	CASSLFSGRPDTQYF
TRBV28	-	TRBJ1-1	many	TGTGCCAGCAGTTCCCCGACCGGGACTGAAGCTTTCTTT	CASSSPTGTEAFF
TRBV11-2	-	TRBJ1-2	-	TGTGCCAGCAGCTTCTATTCTCACGCGAACTATGGCTACACCTTC	CASSFYSHANYGYTF
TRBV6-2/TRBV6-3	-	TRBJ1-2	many	TGTGCCAGCAGAAAGACAAGCTATGGCTACACCTTC	CASRKTSYGYTF
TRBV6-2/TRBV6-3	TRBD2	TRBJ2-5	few	TGTGCCAGCAGACGAGCGGGAGGTACCCAAGAGACCCAGTACTTC	CASRRAGGTQETQYF
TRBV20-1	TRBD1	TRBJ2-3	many	TGCAGTGCCGTCAAGGACAGGGGCACAGATACGCAGTATTTT	CSAVKDRGTDTQYF
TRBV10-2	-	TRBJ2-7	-	TGCGCCAGCATCGACTTGACTGGGGCTGGTGAGCAGTACTTC	CASIDLTGAGEQYF
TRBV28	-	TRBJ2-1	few	TGTGCCGTGGGAGGTGGGGGTCGGCAGTTCTTC	CAVGGGGRQFF
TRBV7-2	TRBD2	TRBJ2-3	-	TGTGCCAGCAGCTTAGAGTCCCTAGCGGAAAGCAGAGATACGCAGTATTTT	CASSLESLAESRDTQYF
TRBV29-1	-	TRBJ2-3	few	TGCAGCAAAGTAGGGGGGACAGATACGCAGTATTTT	CSKVGGTDTQYF
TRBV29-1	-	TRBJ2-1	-	TGCAGCGTACGGGGGGACACCTACAATGAGCAGTTCTTC	CSVRGDTYNEQFF
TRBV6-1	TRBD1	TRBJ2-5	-	TGTGCCAGCCGACAGGGGTCGATGGAGAACCAGTACTTC	CASRQGSMENQYF
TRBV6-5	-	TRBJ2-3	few	TGTGCCAGCAGTTACCAGGCGGCGAGTGGCGGAGATACGCAGTATTTT	CASSYQAASGGDTQYF